The TCR beta chain described here comes from a study of quantifying T cell responses using KT2 cells. Across the study: TCR alpha and beta constant-region primers primed reverse transcription of RNA.

KT2, a clone with a known TCR, was spiked into unfractionated PBMC. V lost 5 bases and J 0 bases, leaving 8 bases between the germline ends. Germline CDR1 is SGHTA and CDR2 is FQGTGA. The CDR3 length is 14 residues. A single-stranded UMI oligo with SP2 sequence was ligated to cDNA 3' ends. First-round PCR used 3 to 4 cycles and beta primers RC1.1 and RC1.2 covering TRBC1 and TRBC2. TCRdb independently ran MiXCR on the UMI-ligation and nested PCR reads; one entry per CDR3 protein. The sample includes 42,000 or so distinct CDR3 sequences, about 17% of them seen just once. The TCR sequence derives from a human donor. The sequenced material came from PBMCs spiked with cells of the T cell clone KT2. This chain joins TRBV7-3 and TRBJ1-3, with D tentatively TRBD1 (5 bases). The CDR3 sequence: CASSPGGSGNTIYF. In DNA form, the CDR3 reads TGTGCCAGCAGCCCGGGGGGCTCTGGAAACACCATATATTTT.